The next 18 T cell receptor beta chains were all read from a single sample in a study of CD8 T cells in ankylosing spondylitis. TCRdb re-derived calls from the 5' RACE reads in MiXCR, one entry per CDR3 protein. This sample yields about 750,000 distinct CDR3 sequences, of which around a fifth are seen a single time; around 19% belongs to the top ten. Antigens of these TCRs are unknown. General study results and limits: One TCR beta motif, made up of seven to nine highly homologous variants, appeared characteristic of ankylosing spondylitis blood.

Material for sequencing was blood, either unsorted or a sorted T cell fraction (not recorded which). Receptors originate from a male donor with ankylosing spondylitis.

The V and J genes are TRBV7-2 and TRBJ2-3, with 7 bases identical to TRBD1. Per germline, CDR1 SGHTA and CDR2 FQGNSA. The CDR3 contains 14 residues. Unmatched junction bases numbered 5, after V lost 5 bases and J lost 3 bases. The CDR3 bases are TGTGCCAGCAGCAGCCTACAGGGGACAGATACGCAGTATTTT. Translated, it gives CASSSLQGTDTQYF.

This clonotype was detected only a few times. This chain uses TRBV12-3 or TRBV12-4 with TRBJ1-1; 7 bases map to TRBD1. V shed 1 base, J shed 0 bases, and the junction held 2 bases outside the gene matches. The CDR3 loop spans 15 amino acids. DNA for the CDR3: TGTGCCAGCAGTTTAGGGGACAGCATGAACACTGAAGCTTTCTTT. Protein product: CASSLGDSMNTEAFF.

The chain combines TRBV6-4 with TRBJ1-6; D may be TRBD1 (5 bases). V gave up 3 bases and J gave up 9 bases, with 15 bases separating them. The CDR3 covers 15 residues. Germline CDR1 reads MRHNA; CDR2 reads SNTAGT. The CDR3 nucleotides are TGTGCCAGCAGTGAGGGGGAGCAAGGGGTTTCACCCCTCCACTTT. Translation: CASSEGEQGVSPLHF.

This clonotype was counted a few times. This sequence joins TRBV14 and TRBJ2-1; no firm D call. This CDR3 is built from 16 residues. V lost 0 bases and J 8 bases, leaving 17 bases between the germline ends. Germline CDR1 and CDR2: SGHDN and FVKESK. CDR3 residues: CASSQDELMGLHEQFF. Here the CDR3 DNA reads TGTGCCAGCAGCCAAGATGAGTTGATGGGCCTACATGAGCAGTTCTTC.

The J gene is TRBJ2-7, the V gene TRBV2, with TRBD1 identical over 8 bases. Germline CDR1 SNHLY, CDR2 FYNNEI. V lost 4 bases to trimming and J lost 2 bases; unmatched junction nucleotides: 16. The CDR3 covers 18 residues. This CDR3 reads CASSATPTGTGWTYEQYF. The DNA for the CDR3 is TGTGCCAGCAGTGCGACACCGACCGGGACAGGTTGGACCTACGAGCAGTACTTC.

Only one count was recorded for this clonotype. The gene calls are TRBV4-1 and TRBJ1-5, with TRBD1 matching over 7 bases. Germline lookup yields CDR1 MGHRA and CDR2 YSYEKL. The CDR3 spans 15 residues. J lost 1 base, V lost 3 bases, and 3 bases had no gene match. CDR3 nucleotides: TGCGCCAGCAGCCAGACAGGGTGGAGCAATCAGCCCCAGCATTTT. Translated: CASSQTGWSNQPQHF.

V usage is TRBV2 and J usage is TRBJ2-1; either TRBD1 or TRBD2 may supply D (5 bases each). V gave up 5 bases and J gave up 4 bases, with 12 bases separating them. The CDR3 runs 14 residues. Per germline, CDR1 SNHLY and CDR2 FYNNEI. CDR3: CASSTYGGYNEQFF. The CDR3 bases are TGTGCCAGCAGTACGTATGGGGGTTACAATGAGCAGTTCTTC.

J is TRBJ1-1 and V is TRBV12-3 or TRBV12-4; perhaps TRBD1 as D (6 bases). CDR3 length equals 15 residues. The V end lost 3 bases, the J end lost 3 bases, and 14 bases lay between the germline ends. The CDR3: CASSFEQGEDTEAFF. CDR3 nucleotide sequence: TGTGCCAGCAGTTTCGAACAGGGAGAGGACACTGAAGCTTTCTTT.

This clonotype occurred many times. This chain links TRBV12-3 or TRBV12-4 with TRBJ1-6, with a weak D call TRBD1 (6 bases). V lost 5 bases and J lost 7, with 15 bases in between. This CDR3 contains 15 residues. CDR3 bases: TGTGCCAGCAGTAAACCGGGACAAACGAATTCACCCCTCCACTTT. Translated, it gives CASSKPGQTNSPLHF.

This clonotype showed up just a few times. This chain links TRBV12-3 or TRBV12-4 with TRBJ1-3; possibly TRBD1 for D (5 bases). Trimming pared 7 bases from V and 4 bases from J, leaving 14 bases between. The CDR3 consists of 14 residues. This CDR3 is CASIIRDGGNTIYF. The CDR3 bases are TGTGCCAGCATCATCCGGGACGGGGGAAACACCATATATTTT.

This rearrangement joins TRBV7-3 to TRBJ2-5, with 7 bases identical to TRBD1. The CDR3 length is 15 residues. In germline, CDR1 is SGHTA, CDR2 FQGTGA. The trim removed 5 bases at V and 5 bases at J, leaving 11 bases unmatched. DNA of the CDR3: TGTGCCAGCAGCGCCTCCTCGACAGGGTTTGAGACCCAGTACTTC. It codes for CASSASSTGFETQYF.

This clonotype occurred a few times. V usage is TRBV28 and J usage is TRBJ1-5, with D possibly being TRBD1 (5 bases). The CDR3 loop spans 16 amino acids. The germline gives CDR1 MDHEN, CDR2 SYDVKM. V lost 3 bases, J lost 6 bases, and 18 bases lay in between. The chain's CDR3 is CASSFLDSAGRQPQHF. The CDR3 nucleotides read TGTGCCAGCAGTTTCCTTGATTCGGCAGGGCGTCAGCCCCAGCATTTT.

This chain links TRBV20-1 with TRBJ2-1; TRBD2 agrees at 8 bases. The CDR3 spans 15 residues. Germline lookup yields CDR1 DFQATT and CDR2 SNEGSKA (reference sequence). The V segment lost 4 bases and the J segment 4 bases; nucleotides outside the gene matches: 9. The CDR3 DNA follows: TGCAGTGCTATATTGTTAGAGCGGGAGTACAATGAGCAGTTCTTC. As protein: CSAILLEREYNEQFF.

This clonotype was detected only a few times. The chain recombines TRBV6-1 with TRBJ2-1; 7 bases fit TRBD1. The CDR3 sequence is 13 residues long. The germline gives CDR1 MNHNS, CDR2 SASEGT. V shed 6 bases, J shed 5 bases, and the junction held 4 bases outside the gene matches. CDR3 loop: CASRRTGDNEQFF. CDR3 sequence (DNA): TGTGCCAGCAGAAGGACAGGAGACAATGAGCAGTTCTTC.

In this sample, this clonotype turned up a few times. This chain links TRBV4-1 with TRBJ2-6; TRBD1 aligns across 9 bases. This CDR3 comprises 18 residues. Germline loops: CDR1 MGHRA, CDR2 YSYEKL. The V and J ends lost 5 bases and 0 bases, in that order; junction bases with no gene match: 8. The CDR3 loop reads CASSDRDRDPSGANVLTF. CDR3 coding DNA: TGCGCCAGCAGCGATCGGGACAGGGATCCCTCTGGGGCCAACGTCCTGACTTTC.

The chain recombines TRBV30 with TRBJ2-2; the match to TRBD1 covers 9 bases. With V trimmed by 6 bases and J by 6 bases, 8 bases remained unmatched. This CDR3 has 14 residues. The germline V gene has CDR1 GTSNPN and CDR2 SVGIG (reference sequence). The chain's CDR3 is CACPRDRVAGELFF. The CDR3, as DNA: TGTGCCTGCCCCCGGGACAGGGTCGCCGGGGAGCTGTTTTTT. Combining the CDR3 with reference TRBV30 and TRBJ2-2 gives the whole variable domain SQTIHQWPATLVQPVGSPLSLECTVEGTSNPNLYWYRQAAGRGLQLLFYSVGIGQISSEVPQNLSASRPQDRQFILSSKKLLLSDSGFYLCACPRDRVAGELFFGEGSRLTVL.

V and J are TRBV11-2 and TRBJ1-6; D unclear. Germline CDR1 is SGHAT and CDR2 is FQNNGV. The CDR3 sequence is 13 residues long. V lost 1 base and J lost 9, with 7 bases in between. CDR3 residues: CASSLAPGSPLHF. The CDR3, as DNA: TGTGCCAGCAGCTTAGCTCCAGGTTCACCCCTCCACTTT.

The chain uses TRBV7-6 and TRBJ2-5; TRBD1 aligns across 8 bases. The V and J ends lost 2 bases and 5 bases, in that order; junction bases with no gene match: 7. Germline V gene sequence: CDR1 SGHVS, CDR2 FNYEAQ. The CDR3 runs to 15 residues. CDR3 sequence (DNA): TGTGCCAGCAGCTTATTGGCAGGGGGCTGGGAGACCCAGTACTTC. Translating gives CASSLLAGGWETQYF.